This T cell receptor (beta chain) was profiled in a study of blood T cell repertoires in COVID-19. Turning to the study itself: Italy, Spain and the United States were the sources of the convalescent and acute COVID-19 samples.

In the original workflow: Amplification of reference gene primers provided the estimated nucleated cell counts. The method was immunoSEQ multiplex PCR; TCRdb's version includes in-frame clones alone and lacks a portion of them. V, J and clone size reflect that table, while D and trimming were determined from the DNA. The sample records about 180,000 clones, 80% to 85% being singletons. The germline CDR1 and CDR2 sequences are LNHDA and SQIVND (reference sequence). The CDR3 is 13 amino acids. V gave up 9 bases and J gave up 5 bases; unmatched junction bases: 5. Sequencing used peripheral blood. The receptor was derived from a woman aged 70-85 years with COVID-19, enrolled during active disease. V gene TRBV19 combines with J gene TRBJ2-1; 9 nucleotides agree with TRBD2. CDR3 nucleotides: TGTGCCAGCGGACTAGCGCCTAACAATGAGCAGTTCTTC. Protein sequence: CASGLAPNNEQFF. The full variable domain, rest sourced from reference TRBV19 and TRBJ2-1, is DGGITQSPKYLFRKEGQNVTLSCEQNLNHDAMYWYRQDPGQGLRLIYYSQIVNDFQKGDIAEGYSVSREKKESFPLTVTSAQKNPTAFYLCASGLAPNNEQFFGPGTRLTVL.